This T cell receptor beta chain was captured by sequencing in a study of T cell changes during pregnancy in multiple sclerosis. Produced via immunoSEQ multiplex PCR; TCRdb's table is partial and in-frame only. The profile shows about 77,000 clones, around nine tenths of them singletons. Germline CDR1 reads SGHVS; CDR2 reads FQNEAQ. V dropped 0 bases and J dropped 5; count of bases not matched to a gene: 8. The CDR3 spans 16 residues. The chain joins TRBV7-8 to TRBJ2-5; 8 bases agree with TRBD2. Sequencing was performed on peripheral blood, taken before pregnancy. This receptor was identified in a female donor with multiple sclerosis, enrolled in a pregnancy study. CDR3 sequence (DNA): TGTGCCAGCAGCTTAGCGGGTAGCGGGGCAGTGGAGACCCAGTACTTC. The encoded protein is CASSLAGSGAVETQYF. Supplemented by reference TRBV7-8 and TRBJ2-5, the full variable domain reads GAGVSQSPRYKVAKRGQDVALRCDPISGHVSLFWYQQALGQGPEFLTYFQNEAQLDKSGLPSDRFFAERPEGSVSTLKIQRTQQEDSAVYLCASSLAGSGAVETQYFGPGTRLLVL.